Listed below are T cell receptor beta chains from one sample, sequenced in a study of control samples from healthy donors and cancer patients. Assay: immunoSEQ multiplex PCR; the TCRdb copy retains only in-frame clones and omits some. The sample holds 140,000 or so clones, roughly 94% seen once. The sample was PBMCs. The receptors here all came from a man between 60 and 75 years old with colorectal cancer. CDR3s include the opening cysteine and the closing phenylalanine or tryptophan. The order of the fields is D gene, J gene, V gene, clone size, CDR3 protein, CDR3 DNA. D genes are given only for firm matches. The size of a clone is reported for some rows only, either as once, few or many, or as a class for expanded clones.

NA TRBJ1-2 TRBV2 NA CASSEAPGDGYTF TGTGCCAGCAGTGAAGCACCAGGCGATGGCTACACCTTC
NA TRBJ1-2 TRBV20-1 NA CSAREGYGYTF TGCAGTGCTAGAGAAGGGTATGGCTACACCTTC
TRBD2 TRBJ2-3 TRBV30 NA CAWSVWGGGIADTQYF TGTGCCTGGAGTGTATGGGGCGGGGGGATCGCAGATACGCAGTATTTT
NA TRBJ2-5 TRBV28 NA CASRDPVGPLAETQYF TGTGCCAGCAGAGACCCCGTCGGGCCGCTGGCGGAGACCCAGTACTTC
NA TRBJ1-3 TRBV6-4 NA CAGSWGRVSGNTIYF TGTGCCGGCTCTTGGGGGAGGGTCTCTGGAAACACCATATATTTT
TRBD1 TRBJ2-5 TRBV5-1 NA CASSQGQGGRETQYF TGCGCCAGCAGCCAAGGACAAGGGGGCCGAGAGACCCAGTACTTC
NA TRBJ1-3 TRBV9 NA CASSVVPASGNTIYF TGTGCCAGCAGCGTAGTCCCGGCCTCTGGAAACACCATATATTTT
NA TRBJ2-7 TRBV18 NA CASSPTGVRYEQYF TGTGCCAGCTCACCAACGGGAGTCCGCTACGAGCAGTACTTC
NA TRBJ1-2 TRBV20-1 NA CSASSEGGYTF TGCAGTGCTAGTAGTGAGGGAGGCTACACCTTC
NA TRBJ1-1 TRBV5-4 few CASSSHRANTEAFF TGTGCCAGCAGCTCCCACAGGGCGAACACTGAAGCTTTCTTT
TRBD1 TRBJ1-2 TRBV6-5 NA CASSWDRGHGYTF TGTGCCAGCAGTTGGGACAGGGGGCATGGCTACACCTTC
NA TRBJ2-7 TRBV29-1 NA CSVEEQGSGEQYF TGCAGCGTTGAAGAGCAAGGATCGGGGGAGCAGTACTTC
NA TRBJ2-7 TRBV5-1 NA CASSLAGPLEQYF TGCGCCAGCAGCTTGGCCGGACCTCTGGAGCAGTACTTC
NA TRBJ1-3 TRBV5-4 once CASSLYGNGNTIYF TGTGCCAGCAGCTTGTACGGGAACGGAAACACCATATATTTT
TRBD2 TRBJ2-7 TRBV5-1 NA CASGPTSGAGTRGEQYF TGCGCCAGCGGCCCGACTAGCGGGGCCGGCACCCGAGGGGAGCAGTACTTC
NA TRBJ1-1 TRBV5-6 NA CASSPGRAPEAFF TGTGCCAGCAGCCCTGGCCGAGCGCCTGAAGCTTTCTTT
NA TRBJ2-7 TRBV5-1 NA CASSFPGATYEQYF TGCGCCAGCAGCTTCCCGGGGGCTACCTACGAGCAGTACTTC